A selection of T cell receptor beta chains follows, all from one sample in a study of glioma-infiltrating T cells. TCRdb passed the multiplex PCR reads through MiXCR, listing each CDR3 protein once. The sample holds 150,000 to 200,000 distinct CDR3 sequences, more than 35% seen once. Sequenced: glioma tissue, nonneoplastic brain tissue, or PBMCs (not recorded which). The origin of the receptors is a human donor with low-grade glioma or glioblastoma, undergoing nonglioma brain surgery, or in good health (not recorded which). Both conserved end residues are part of each CDR3.

V | CDR3
TRBV28 | CASRRTSGSFSYNEQFF
TRBV7-2 | CASSLVWGTGELFF
TRBV13 | CASSTGTGGQYEQYF
TRBV28 | CASSLGDRVGNQPQHF
TRBV4-1 | CASNLGLAGPDTQYF
TRBV24-1 | CATGLGAGGGEQFF
TRBV19 | CASMKVKFAGNAGELFF
TRBV13 | CASSLGSGSSTDTQYF
TRBV19 | CASSIGVDYMNTEAFF
TRBV20-1 | CSVSVQANTEAYF
TRBV7-6 | CASSRTEAGVRYNEQFF
TRBV6-1 | CASSQTSGTYEQYF
TRBV10-1 | CASNKDRSQEAQYF
TRBV2 | CASSVLAGGVNEQFF
TRBV14 | CASSRDTGYGTEAFF
TRBV10-3 | CAIRLNSGRVNEQYF
TRBV5-1 | CASSKESARTDTQYF